This T cell receptor beta chain stems from a study of shared clonotypes between healthy human individuals. Nashville, Tennessee was home to all donors, who were Caucasian adults. In regard to this clone: Its antigen is not identified.

Whole-study findings and limits: Limited genetic and exposure-history diversity came from having few donors.

Unsorted PBMC samples were amplified in replicate PCRs containing roughly 0.3 ug DNA, tens of thousands of T cell genomes. Method: immunoSEQ multiplex PCR; TCRdb's copy keeps in-frame clones and lacks some. The table lists about 490,000 clones, 81% of them singletons. Sequenced material: PBMCs. This sequence was found in a woman aged 35 to 49 in good health. Some clones in this sample may be carry-over from other donors' samples.

The CDR3 region has the DNA TGTGCCAGCAGCTTAGCAGGGACCTACAATGAGCAGTTCTTC. Its protein product is CASSLAGTYNEQFF. The chain employs TRBV11-2 and TRBJ2-1; TRBD1 is a possible D gene (5 bases). CDR1 is SGHAT, CDR2 FQNNGV, per germline. The CDR3 has 14 amino acids. Trimming took off 1 base at V and 2 bases at J, with 6 bases between the two ends.